The present entry profiles one T cell receptor beta chain with its context. This record comes from a study of blood T cell repertoires in COVID-19. Per the authors' pipeline: Nucleated cell number was recorded as an estimate derived from reference gene primer amplification. Measured with immunoSEQ multiplex PCR; TCRdb has only the in-frame clones, and not every one. That table gives V, J and clone size, and the DNA gave D and trimming. The data contain more than 250,000 clones, around nine tenths of them singletons. In germline, CDR1 is SGHRS, CDR2 YFSETQ. V lost 3 bases and J lost 3, with 9 bases in between. There are 14 residues in the CDR3.

The TCR originated in a woman in her 30s who had recovered from COVID-19. Sequenced material: PBMCs or T cells enriched from blood (not recorded which). The V and J genes are TRBV5-1 and TRBJ1-4, with D tentatively TRBD1 (6 bases). CDR3 sequence: CASSSSGANEKLFF. The CDR3 nucleotides are TGCGCCAGCAGCTCGTCAGGGGCTAATGAAAAACTGTTTTTT.